The 17 T cell receptor beta chains below all came from one sample that was sequenced in a study of blood T cell repertoires in COVID-19. Method: immunoSEQ multiplex PCR; TCRdb's copy keeps in-frame clones and lacks some. The repertoire holds 300,000 to 400,000 clones, with more than 85% as singletons. Input material: peripheral blood. The receptors derive from a human donor in a cohort sampled during active COVID-19.

The J gene is TRBJ2-3, the V gene TRBV11-2, with D tentatively TRBD1 (7 bases). The V and J ends lost 1 base and 2 bases respectively, with 16 bases between them. The length of the CDR3 is 17 residues. Germline CDR1 is SGHAT and CDR2 is FQNNGV. The CDR3 here is CASSLGGQGGLTDTQYF. CDR3 in DNA: TGTGCCAGCAGCTTAGGGGGGCAGGGGGGACTCACAGATACGCAGTATTTT.

J is TRBJ2-3 and V is TRBV2; D gene uncertain. The ends were cut back, 8 bases at V and 0 bases at J, with 6 bases in the middle. The germline gives CDR1 SNHLY, CDR2 FYNNEI. The CDR3 extends over 12 amino acids. CDR3 coding DNA: TGTGCCAGCTTGTATAGCACAGATACGCAGTATTTT. Translated, it gives CASLYSTDTQYF.

This sequence joins TRBV10-1 and TRBJ2-2, with 9 bases matching TRBD2. Germline V gene data show CDR1 as WNHNN and CDR2 as SYGVQD (reference sequence). Trimming cost V 0 bases and J 4 bases; bases outside gene matches: 3. This CDR3 has 16 residues. DNA of the CDR3: TGCGCCAGCAGTGAGTCGACTAGCGGATTCACCGGGGAGCTGTTTTTT. This sequence encodes CASSESTSGFTGELFF.

V gene TRBV7-2 combines with J gene TRBJ2-3; 11 bases are shared with TRBD2. Germline trimming cut 3 bases from V and 5 bases from J; bases unmatched to any gene: 13. CDR3 length: 18 residues. Germline values: CDR1 SGHTA, CDR2 FQGNSA. CDR3 region: CASSFQPRTSGSRDTQYF. CDR3 sequence (DNA): TGTGCCAGCAGCTTCCAACCCAGGACTAGCGGGTCACGAGATACGCAGTATTTT.

The gene calls are TRBV5-1 and TRBJ2-1, with D possibly matching TRBD2 (6 bases). V lost 4 bases to trimming and J lost 10 bases, with 15 bases between them. The CDR3 consists of 13 residues. Germline CDR1 and CDR2: SGHRS and YFSETQ. The CDR3, as DNA: TGCGCCAGCAGCCCTACGGAGGGTGGCGAGCAGTTCTTC. Translated: CASSPTEGGEQFF.

This chain uses TRBV6-6 with TRBJ1-2; 8 nucleotides match TRBD1. With 5 bases clipped from V and 4 bases from J, the junction kept 6 bases outside the gene matches. Germline CDR1 and CDR2: MNHNY and SVGAGI (reference sequence). This CDR3 has 14 residues. The CDR3 protein is CASSTRTGFYGYTF. The CDR3 coding sequence is TGTGCCAGCAGTACCCGGACAGGGTTCTATGGCTACACCTTC.

The rearrangement uses TRBV5-1 and TRBJ1-2; D unresolved. Germline V gene lookup returns CDR1 SGHRS and CDR2 YFSETQ. This CDR3 is built from 16 residues. The germline V and J ends were trimmed by 4 bases and 8 bases, with 24 bases remaining between them. The CDR3 here is CASSPKEGRVSMGYTF. In DNA form, the CDR3 reads TGCGCCAGCAGCCCCAAGGAGGGTAGAGTGTCTATGGGCTACACCTTC.

A few counts support this clone. The V gene is TRBV7-7, the J gene TRBJ2-1; 12 positions agree with TRBD1. The CDR3 extends over 15 amino acids. Germline values: CDR1 SSHAT, CDR2 FNYEAQ (reference sequence). The trim removed 5 bases at V and 7 bases at J, leaving 6 bases unmatched. CDR3 bases: TGTGCCAGCAGCCTTGGGACAGGGGGCATAAATGAGCAGTTCTTC. Its translation: CASSLGTGGINEQFF.

This clone appeared once. The J gene is TRBJ2-1, the V gene TRBV7-6; 9 nucleotides agree with TRBD2. This CDR3 spans 16 amino acids. Germline V CDR1 and CDR2: SGHVS, FNYEAQ. Trimming removed 2 bases from V and 8 bases from J; junction bases left unmatched: 10. The CDR3 loop is CASSLKYLAGNHEQFF. The CDR3 bases are TGTGCCAGCAGCTTAAAATATCTAGCGGGAAATCATGAGCAGTTCTTC. Looking up the rest from reference TRBV7-6 and TRBJ2-1 gives the full variable domain: GAGVSQSPRYKVTKRGQDVALRCDPISGHVSLYWYRQALGQGPEFLTYFNYEAQQDKSGLPNDRFSAERPEGSISTLTIQRTEQRDSAMYRCASSLKYLAGNHEQFFGPGTRLTVL.

This clone was counted once. The chain links TRBV5-1 to TRBJ1-4; weak D call: TRBD1 (5 bases). Germline assignment: CDR1 SGHRS and CDR2 YFSETQ. Trimming removed 0 bases at V and 4 bases at J, with 10 bases between. CDR3 length equals 15 residues. The CDR3 DNA reads TGCGCCAGCAGCTTGGACGCAGGGTTTAATGAAAAACTGTTTTTT. This encodes CASSLDAGFNEKLFF.

V and J are TRBV7-9 and TRBJ1-2; 12 bases line up with TRBD1. Trimming cost V 0 bases and J 5 bases; bases outside gene matches: 7. Germline CDR1 reads SEHNR; CDR2 reads FQNEAQ (reference sequence). This CDR3 is 17 amino acids long. The CDR3 nucleotides are TGTGCCAGCAGCTTAGCCGACGGGACAGGGGGCTTTTATGGCTACACCTTC. Translation: CASSLADGTGGFYGYTF.

The chain recombines TRBV29-1 with TRBJ1-2, with D uncertain. Germline CDR1 and CDR2: SQVTM and ANQGSEA. The CDR3 contains 13 residues. V was cut by 0 bases and J by 2 bases, with 7 bases left in between. DNA of the CDR3: TGCAGCGTTGAAGACTCGGGGAACTATGGCTACACCTTC. Translation gives CSVEDSGNYGYTF.

This chain uses TRBV5-1 with TRBJ2-1; 8 bases agree with TRBD2. The CDR3 contains 15 residues. J lost 5 bases, V lost 6 bases, and 10 bases had no gene match. CDR1 SGHRS and CDR2 YFSETQ come from the germline V gene. CDR3 residues: CASNEERGTDNEQFF. In nucleotides, the CDR3 is TGCGCCAGCAACGAGGAGCGGGGGACCGACAATGAGCAGTTCTTC. Using reference TRBV5-1 and TRBJ2-1 for the parts outside the CDR3, the full variable domain is KAGVTQTPRYLIKTRGQQVTLSCSPISGHRSVSWYQQTPGQGLQFLFEYFSETQRNKGNFPGRFSGRQFSNSRSEMNVSTLELGDSALYLCASNEERGTDNEQFFGPGTRLTVL.

The chain joins TRBV5-5 to TRBJ1-2; D is possibly TRBD1 (6 bases). V gave up 0 bases and J gave up 3 bases, with 9 bases separating them. This CDR3 has 14 amino acids. Germline CDR1 reads SGHKS; CDR2 reads YYEKEE (reference sequence). The CDR3 DNA sequence: TGTGCCAGCAGCTTGGCTGGGGGCGACTATGGCTACACCTTC. Amino acids: CASSLAGGDYGYTF.

The V gene is TRBV12-3 or TRBV12-4, the J gene TRBJ1-1, with TRBD1 as a possible D gene (6 bases). This CDR3 contains 13 residues. V was cut by 6 bases and J by 10 bases, with 18 bases left in between. This CDR3 reads CASRDSGGSSAFF. The CDR3 region has the DNA TGTGCCAGCAGGGACAGTGGCGGGTCGTCAGCTTTCTTT.

The chain joins TRBV6-2 or TRBV6-3 to TRBJ2-5; D is unresolved. Germline CDR1 MNHEY, CDR2 SVGEGT. V was cut by 4 bases and J by 5 bases, with 11 bases left in between. The CDR3 sequence is 13 residues long. This CDR3 is CASSFSARETQYF. DNA of the CDR3: TGTGCCAGCAGTTTTTCTGCTCGGGAGACCCAGTACTTC.

The chain has TRBV27 and TRBJ2-7; 7 bases match TRBD1. V shed 7 bases, J shed 5 bases, and the junction held 11 bases outside the gene matches. This CDR3 has 14 amino acids. Per the germline V gene, CDR1 is MNHEY and CDR2 is SMNVEV (reference sequence). CDR3 residues: CASIRTGHTDEQYF. The CDR3 bases are TGTGCCAGCATCCGGACAGGCCATACCGACGAGCAGTACTTC.